This T cell receptor (beta chain) stems from a study of T-cell reconstitution after alpha-beta-depleted transplantation in children. This clonotype was seen ten or more times. The CDR3 loop spans 17 amino acids. CDR1 and CDR2 (germline): ENHRY, SYGVKD. Trimming took off 2 bases at V and 3 bases at J, with 19 bases between the two ends. Unique molecular identifiers were incorporated when the TCRbeta library was constructed. TCRdb itself ran the PCR reads through MiXCR, one entry per CDR3 protein. The sample has around 530,000 distinct CDR3 sequences, 30% to 35% seen once. The V and J genes are TRBV10-3 and TRBJ1-1, with D possibly TRBD1 on 6 matching bases. Sequenced material: PBMCs from the stem cell graft donor, taken from the stem cell graft. The receptor comes from a human donor who donated a stem cell graft to a child with aplastic anemia. CDR3 region: CAISEGIGYQGYTEAFF. CDR3 nucleotide sequence: TGTGCCATCAGTGAGGGGATCGGGTATCAGGGGTACACTGAAGCTTTCTTT.